The clone carrying this T cell receptor (beta chain) was detected only a few times. This specimen belongs to a study of blood T cell repertoires in COVID-19. Study as a whole: Acute and convalescent COVID-19 samples came from the United States, Italy and Spain. Nucleic acid was either cDNA or gDNA, and it came from T cells, B-cell-depleted T cells, or PBMCs.

V shed 0 bases and J 2 bases; nucleotides not matched to a gene: 8. CDR1 is SGHKS, CDR2 YYEKEE, per germline (reference sequence). This CDR3 contains 16 residues. Authors' analysis steps: Estimated nucleated cell counts came from reference gene primer amplification. The repertoire was sequenced with immunoSEQ multiplex PCR; TCRdb's copy has only in-frame clones and lacks some. V and J calls and clone size come straight from that table; D and trimming were deduced from the DNA. Seen here are some 50,000 clones, roughly 82% observed once, and the top ten hold roughly 2.1%. This chain joins TRBV5-5 and TRBJ2-7; 7 positions match TRBD1. This receptor was obtained from a woman between 55 and 75 years old with acute or convalescent COVID-19. Sequencing was done on a sample of peripheral blood. The CDR3 DNA follows: TGTGCCAGCAGCTTGGCTTTGAGACAGGGAGCCTACGAGCAGTACTTC. Encoded protein: CASSLALRQGAYEQYF.